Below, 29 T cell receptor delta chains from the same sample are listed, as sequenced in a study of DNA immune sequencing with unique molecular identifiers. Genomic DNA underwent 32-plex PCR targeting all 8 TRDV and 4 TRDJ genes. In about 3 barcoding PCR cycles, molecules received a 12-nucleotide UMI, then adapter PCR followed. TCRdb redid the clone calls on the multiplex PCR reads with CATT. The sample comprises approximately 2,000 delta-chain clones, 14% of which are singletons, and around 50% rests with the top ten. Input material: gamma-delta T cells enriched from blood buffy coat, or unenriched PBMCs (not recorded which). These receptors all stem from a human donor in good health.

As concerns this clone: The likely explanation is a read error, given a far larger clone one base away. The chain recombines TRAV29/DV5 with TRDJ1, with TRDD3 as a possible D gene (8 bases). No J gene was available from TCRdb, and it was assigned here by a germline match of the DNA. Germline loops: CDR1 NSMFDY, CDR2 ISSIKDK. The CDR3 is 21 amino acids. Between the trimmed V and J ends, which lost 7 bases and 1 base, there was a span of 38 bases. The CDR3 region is CATTGFSFPTLGEVPTDKLIF. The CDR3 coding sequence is TGTGCAACAACCGGATTCTCTTTTCCTACCCTGGGGGAGGTCCCCACCGATAAACTCATCTTT. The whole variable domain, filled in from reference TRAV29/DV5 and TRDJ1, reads DQQVKQNSPSLSVQEGRISILNCDYTNSMFDYFLWYKKYPAEGPTFLISISSIKDKNEDGRFTVFLNKSAKHLSLHIVPSQPGDSAVYFCATTGFSFPTLGEVPTDKLIFGKGTRVTVEP.

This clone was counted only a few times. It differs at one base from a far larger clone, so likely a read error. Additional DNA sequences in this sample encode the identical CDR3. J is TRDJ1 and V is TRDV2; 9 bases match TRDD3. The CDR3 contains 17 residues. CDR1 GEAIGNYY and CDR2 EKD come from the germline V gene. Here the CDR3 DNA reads TGTGCCTGTGACACCGTGCGGGGATACGGTAACACTGATAAACTCATCTTT. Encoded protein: CACDTVRGYGNTDKLIF.

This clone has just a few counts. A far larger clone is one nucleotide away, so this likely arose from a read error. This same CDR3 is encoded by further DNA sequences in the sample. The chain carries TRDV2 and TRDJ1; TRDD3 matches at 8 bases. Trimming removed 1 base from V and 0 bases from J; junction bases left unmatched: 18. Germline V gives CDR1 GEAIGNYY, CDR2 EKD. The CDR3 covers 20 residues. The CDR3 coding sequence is TGTGCCTGTGACACACTGAGGGTTTCTGGGGGACACGAGTACACCGATAAACTCATCTTT. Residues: CACDTLRVSGGHEYTDKLIF.

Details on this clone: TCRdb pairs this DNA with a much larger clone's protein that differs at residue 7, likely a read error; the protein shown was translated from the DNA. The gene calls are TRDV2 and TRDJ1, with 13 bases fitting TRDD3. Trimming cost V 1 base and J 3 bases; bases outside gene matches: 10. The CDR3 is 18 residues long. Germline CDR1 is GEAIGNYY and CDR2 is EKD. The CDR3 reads CACDTLGTGGYGADKLIF. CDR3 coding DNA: TGTGCCTGTGACACTCTAGGTACTGGGGGATACGGCGCCGATAAACTCATCTTT.

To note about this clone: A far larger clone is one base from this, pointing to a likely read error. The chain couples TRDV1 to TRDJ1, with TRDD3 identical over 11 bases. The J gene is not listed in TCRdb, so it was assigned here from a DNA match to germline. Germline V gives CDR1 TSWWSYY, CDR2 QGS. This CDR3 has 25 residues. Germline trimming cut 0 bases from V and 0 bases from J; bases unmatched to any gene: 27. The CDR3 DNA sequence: TGTGCTCTTGGGGAACTCGCCCTTCACTTCCTACCGCGTGGGGGATACGCGCAGGACACCGATAAACTCATCTTT. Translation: CALGELALHFLPRGGYAQDTDKLIF.

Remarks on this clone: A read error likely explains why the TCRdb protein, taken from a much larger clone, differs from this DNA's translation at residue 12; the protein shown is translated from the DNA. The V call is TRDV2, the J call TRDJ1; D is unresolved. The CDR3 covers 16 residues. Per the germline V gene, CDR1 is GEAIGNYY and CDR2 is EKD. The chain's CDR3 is CACDPSDRKYTNKLIF. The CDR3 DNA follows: TGTGCCTGTGACCCGTCCGATCGGAAGTACACCAATAAACTCATCTTT.

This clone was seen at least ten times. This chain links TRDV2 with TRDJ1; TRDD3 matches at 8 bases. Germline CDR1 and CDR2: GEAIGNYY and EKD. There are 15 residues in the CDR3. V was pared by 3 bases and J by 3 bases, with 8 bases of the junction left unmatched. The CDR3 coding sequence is TGTGCCTGTGACTATGTCGTGGGGGATCCCGATAAACTCATCTTT. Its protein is CACDYVVGDPDKLIF.

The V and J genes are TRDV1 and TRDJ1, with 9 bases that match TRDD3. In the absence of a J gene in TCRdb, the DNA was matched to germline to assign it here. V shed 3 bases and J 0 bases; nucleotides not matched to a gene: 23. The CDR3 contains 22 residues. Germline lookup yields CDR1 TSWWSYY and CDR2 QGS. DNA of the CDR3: TGTGCTCTTGGGGACGAAAGCCATCCTACGGGGGATACCACCGAGTACACCGATAAACTCATCTTT. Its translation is CALGDESHPTGDTTEYTDKLIF.

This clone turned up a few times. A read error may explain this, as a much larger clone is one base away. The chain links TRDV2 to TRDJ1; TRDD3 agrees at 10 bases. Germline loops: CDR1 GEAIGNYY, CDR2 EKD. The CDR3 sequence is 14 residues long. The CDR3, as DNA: TGTGCCAGTGACAGACTGGGGGATACCGATAAACTCATCTTT. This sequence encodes CASDRLGDTDKLIF.

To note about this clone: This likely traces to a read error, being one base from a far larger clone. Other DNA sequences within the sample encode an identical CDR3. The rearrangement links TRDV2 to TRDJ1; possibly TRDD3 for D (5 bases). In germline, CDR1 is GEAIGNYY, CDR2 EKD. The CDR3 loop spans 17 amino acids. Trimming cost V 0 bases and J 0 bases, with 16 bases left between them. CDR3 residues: CACDTLVLGENTDKLIF. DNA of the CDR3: TGTGCCTGTGACACCCTCGTGTTAGGGGAGAACACCGATAAACTCATCTTT.

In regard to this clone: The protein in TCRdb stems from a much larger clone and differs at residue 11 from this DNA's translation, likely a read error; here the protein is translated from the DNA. The CDR3 DNA reads TGTGCCTGTGACCTACTGGGGGATAGGGGCGGTAAACTCATCTTT. Translation: CACDLLGDRGGKLIF. The rearrangement links TRDV2 to TRDJ1; 11 bases match TRDD3. The V gene end was trimmed by 3 bases and the J gene end by 7 bases; junction bases not matched to a gene: 9. The CDR3 length is 15 residues. CDR1 and CDR2 from the germline V gene are GEAIGNYY and EKD.

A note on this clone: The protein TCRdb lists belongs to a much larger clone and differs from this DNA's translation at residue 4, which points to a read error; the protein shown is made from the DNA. The CDR3 coding sequence is TGTGCCTGTAACACCCTCGTGTTGGGGGAGAACACCGATAAACTCATCTTT. Translating it yields CACNTLVLGENTDKLIF. The chain joins TRDV2 to TRDJ1; 7 bases map to TRDD3. The CDR3 covers 17 residues. Germline V lookup: CDR1 GEAIGNYY, CDR2 EKD.

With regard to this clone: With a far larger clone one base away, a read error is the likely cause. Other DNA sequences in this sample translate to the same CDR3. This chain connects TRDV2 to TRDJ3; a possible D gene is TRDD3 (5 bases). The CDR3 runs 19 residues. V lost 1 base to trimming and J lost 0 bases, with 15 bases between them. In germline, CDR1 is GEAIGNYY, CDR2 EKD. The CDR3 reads CACDTGGLRSSWDTRQMFF. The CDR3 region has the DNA TGTGCCTGTGACACGGGGGGGCTGCGGAGCTCCTGGGACACCCGACAGATGTTTTTC.

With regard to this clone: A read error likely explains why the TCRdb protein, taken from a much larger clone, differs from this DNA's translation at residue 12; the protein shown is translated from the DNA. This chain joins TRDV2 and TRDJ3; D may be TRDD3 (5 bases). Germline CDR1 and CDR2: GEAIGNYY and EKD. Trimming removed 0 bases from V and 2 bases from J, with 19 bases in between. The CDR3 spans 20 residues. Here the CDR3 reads CACDTLGTTNGPWDTRQMFF. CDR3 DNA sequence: TGTGCCTGTGACACCTTGGGGACCACGAACGGCCCCTGGGACACCCGACAGATGTTTTTC.

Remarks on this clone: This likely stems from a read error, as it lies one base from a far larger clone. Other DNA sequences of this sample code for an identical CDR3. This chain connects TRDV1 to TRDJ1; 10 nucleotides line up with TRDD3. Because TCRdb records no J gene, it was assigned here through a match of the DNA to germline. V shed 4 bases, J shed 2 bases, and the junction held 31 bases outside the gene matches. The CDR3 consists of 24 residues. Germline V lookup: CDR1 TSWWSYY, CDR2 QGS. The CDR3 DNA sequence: TGTGCTCTTGGGGCCCCCCCACTTTCCTTCCATACTGGGGGATTTATAGGGGTTACCGATAAACTCATCTTT. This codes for CALGAPPLSFHTGGFIGVTDKLIF.

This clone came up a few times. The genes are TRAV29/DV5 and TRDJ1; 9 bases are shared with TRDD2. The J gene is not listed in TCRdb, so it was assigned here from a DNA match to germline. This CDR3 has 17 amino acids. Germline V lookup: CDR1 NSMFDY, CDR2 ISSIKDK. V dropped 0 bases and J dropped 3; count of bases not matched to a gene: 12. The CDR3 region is CAASEAFLRGYADKLIF. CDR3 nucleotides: TGTGCAGCAAGCGAGGCCTTCCTACGAGGATACGCCGATAAACTCATCTTT.

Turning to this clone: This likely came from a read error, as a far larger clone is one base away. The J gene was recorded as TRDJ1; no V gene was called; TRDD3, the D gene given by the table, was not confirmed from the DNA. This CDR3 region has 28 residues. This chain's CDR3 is CAYRSAGRGLAYWGIRVSILLCTDKLIF. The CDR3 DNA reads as TGTGCTTATAGGAGCGCGGGGCGGGGCCTAGCTTACTGGGGGATACGCGTATCAATCCTCCTTTGCACCGATAAACTCATCTTT.

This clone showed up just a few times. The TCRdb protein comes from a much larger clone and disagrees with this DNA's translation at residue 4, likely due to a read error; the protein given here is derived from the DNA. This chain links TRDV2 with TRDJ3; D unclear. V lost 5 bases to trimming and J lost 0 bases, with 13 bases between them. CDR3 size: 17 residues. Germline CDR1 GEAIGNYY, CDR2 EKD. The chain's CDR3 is CACVTSPPSWDTRQMFF. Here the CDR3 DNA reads TGTGCCTGTGTCACATCGCCCCCCTCCTGGGACACCCGACAGATGTTTTTC.

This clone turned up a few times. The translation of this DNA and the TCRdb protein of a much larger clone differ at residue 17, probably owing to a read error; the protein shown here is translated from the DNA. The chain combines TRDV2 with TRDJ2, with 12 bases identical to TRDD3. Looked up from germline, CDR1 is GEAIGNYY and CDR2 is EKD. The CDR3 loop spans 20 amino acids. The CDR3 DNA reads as TGTGCCTGTGACACCGTCGTACTGGGGGATACCCCAACCGGTTCAGCACGACTCTTCTTT. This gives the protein CACDTVVLGDTPTGSARLFF.

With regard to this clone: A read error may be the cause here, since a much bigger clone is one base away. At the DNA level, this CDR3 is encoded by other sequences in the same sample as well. CDR3 sequence: CALGELSGPSYEMEPYWGLSSWDTRQMFF. The CDR3 DNA is TGTGCTCTTGGGGAACTATCGGGGCCTTCCTATGAGATGGAACCGTACTGGGGGCTCAGCTCCTGGGACACCCGACAGATGTTTTTC. The chain couples TRDV1 to TRDJ3, with D perhaps given as TRDD2 or TRDD3 (8 bases each). TCRdb carries no J gene annotation; the J gene was assigned here by matching the DNA with germline. V lost 0 bases, J lost 0 bases, and 42 bases lay in between. Germline V CDR1 and CDR2: TSWWSYY, QGS. This CDR3 contains 29 residues.

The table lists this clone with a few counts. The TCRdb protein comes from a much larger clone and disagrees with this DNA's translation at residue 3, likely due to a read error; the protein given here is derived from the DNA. The CDR3 DNA follows: TGTGCCTATGACAAGCTGGGGGATACGCAGGCCGATAAACTCATCTTT. Translation gives CAYDKLGDTQADKLIF. The chain has TRDV2 and TRDJ1, with TRDD3 matching 12 bases. The CDR3 totals 16 residues. Germline CDR1 GEAIGNYY, CDR2 EKD.

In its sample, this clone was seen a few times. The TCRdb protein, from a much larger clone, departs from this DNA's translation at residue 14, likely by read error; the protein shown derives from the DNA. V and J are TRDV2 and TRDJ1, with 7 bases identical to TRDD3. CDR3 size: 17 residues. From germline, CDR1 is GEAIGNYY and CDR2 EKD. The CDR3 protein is CACDSLLGAPNTDNLIF. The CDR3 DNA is TGTGCCTGTGACTCCCTCCTGGGGGCTCCCAACACCGATAATCTCATCTTT.

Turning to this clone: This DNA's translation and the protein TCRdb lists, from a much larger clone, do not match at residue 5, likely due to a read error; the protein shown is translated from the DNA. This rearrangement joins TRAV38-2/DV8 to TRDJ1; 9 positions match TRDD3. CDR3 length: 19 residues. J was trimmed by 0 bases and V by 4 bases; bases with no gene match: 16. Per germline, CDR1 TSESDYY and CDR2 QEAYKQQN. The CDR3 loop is CAYRDPYYWGKTYTDKLIF. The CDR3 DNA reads TGTGCTTATAGGGACCCCTACTACTGGGGGAAAACCTACACCGATAAACTCATCTTT.

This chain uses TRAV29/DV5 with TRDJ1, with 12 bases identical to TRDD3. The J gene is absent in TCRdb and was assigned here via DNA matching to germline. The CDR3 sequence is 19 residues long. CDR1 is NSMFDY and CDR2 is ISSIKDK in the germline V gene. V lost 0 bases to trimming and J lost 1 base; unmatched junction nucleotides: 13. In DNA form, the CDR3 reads TGTGCAGCAAGCGCGACCCGGCTGGGGGATACGGCGGGCACCGATAAACTCATCTTT. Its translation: CAASATRLGDTAGTDKLIF.

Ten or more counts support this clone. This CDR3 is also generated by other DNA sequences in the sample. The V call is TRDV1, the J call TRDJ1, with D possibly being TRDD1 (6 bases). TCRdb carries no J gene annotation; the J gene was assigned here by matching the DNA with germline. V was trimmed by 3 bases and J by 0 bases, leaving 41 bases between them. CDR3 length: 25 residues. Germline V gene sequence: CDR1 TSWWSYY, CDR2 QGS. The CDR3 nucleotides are TGTGCTCTTGGGGAGGGTCGTATTTGGGTGGATGAAATAATCCCCCTTCGGTCGTACACCGATAAACTCATCTTT. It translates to CALGEGRIWVDEIIPLRSYTDKLIF.

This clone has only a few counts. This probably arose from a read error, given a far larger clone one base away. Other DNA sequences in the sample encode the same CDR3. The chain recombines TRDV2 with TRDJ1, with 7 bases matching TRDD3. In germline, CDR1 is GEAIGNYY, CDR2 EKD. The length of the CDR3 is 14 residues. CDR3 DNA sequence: TGTGCCTGTGACAAAGTGGGGGACACCGATAAACTGATCTTT. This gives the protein CACDKVGDTDKLIF.

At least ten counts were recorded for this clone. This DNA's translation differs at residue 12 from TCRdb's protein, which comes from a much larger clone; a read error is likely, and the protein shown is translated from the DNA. CDR3 coding DNA: TGTGCCTGTGACAAGCTGGGGGATACGCAGGCCGTTAAACTCATCTTT. It specifies CACDKLGDTQAVKLIF. V gene TRDV2 combines with J gene TRDJ1, with 12 positions matching TRDD3. CDR1 is GEAIGNYY and CDR2 is EKD in the germline V gene. Trimming at V came to 2 bases and at J to 7 bases, leaving 10 bases not matched to a gene. This CDR3 comprises 16 residues.

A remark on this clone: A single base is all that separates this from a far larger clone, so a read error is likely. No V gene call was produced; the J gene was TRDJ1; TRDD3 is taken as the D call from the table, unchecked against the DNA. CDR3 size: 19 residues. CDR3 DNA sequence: TGTGCGTGTGAAATAGGCCTAAACTGGGGGATACGGGCCGGGTGGAAACTCATCTTT. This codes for CACEIGLNWGIRAGWKLIF.

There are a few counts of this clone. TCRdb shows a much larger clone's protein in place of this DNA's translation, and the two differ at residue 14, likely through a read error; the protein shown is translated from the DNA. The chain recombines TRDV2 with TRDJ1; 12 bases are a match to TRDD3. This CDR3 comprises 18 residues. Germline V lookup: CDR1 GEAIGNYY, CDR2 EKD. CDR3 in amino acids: CACDLLGDTLLTTVKLIF. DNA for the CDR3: TGTGCCTGTGACCTTCTGGGGGATACGCTTCTTACCACCGTTAAACTCATCTTT.